One sample yielded the 5 T cell receptor beta chains listed below, sequenced in a study of CD8 T cells in ankylosing spondylitis. A single record per CDR3 protein comes from TCRdb applying MiXCR to the 5' RACE reads. The sample shows 200,000 or so distinct CDR3 sequences, 20% to 30% of them seen only once. The sequencing sample was made of blood, either unsorted or a sorted T cell fraction (not recorded which). The receptors stem from a male donor with ankylosing spondylitis or in good health (not recorded which).

This clonotype was seen more than once but under ten times. The chain employs TRBV20-1 and TRBJ2-7; TRBD1 agrees at 9 bases. The CDR3 contains 13 residues. V lost 6 bases to trimming and J lost 5 bases; unmatched junction nucleotides: 8. Germline CDR1 DFQATT, CDR2 SNEGSKA (reference sequence). The CDR3 is CSARLDRGDEQYF. CDR3 nucleotides: TGCAGTGCGAGACTGGACAGGGGAGACGAGCAGTACTTC.

The chain recombines TRBV12-3 or TRBV12-4 with TRBJ2-7, with D uncertain. The ends were cut back, 4 bases at V and 9 bases at J, with 16 bases in the middle. This CDR3 has 13 residues. As DNA, the CDR3 is TGTGCCAGCAGTTCAGACCCCCGTTTGGGGCAGTACTTC. Translating gives CASSSDPRLGQYF.

As concerns this clonotype: Since a much larger clone is just one base distant, this may be a read error. The V call is TRBV5-5, the J call TRBJ2-5; D is possibly TRBD2 (6 bases). This CDR3 is built from 14 residues. The germline V gene encodes CDR1 SGHKS and CDR2 YYEKEE (reference sequence). The CDR3 sequence is CASSWGDHHETQYF. CDR3 bases: TGTGCCAGCAGTTGGGGGGACCACCATGAGACCCAGTACTTC.

This clonotype occurred many times. The rearrangement uses TRBV12-3 or TRBV12-4 and TRBJ2-1, with D maybe TRBD2 (6 bases). Trimming shortened V by 6 bases and J by 0 bases, and 12 bases separated the two germline ends. This CDR3 comprises 15 residues. For the CDR3, the DNA is TGTGCCAGCAGACGGGACTCCACCTCCTACAATGAGCAGTTCTTC. This sequence encodes CASRRDSTSYNEQFF.

The genes are TRBV29-1 and TRBJ2-7, with D tentatively TRBD1 (6 bases). Trimming removed 8 bases from V and 1 base from J, with 15 bases in between. This CDR3 region has 13 residues. Germline values: CDR1 SQVTM, CDR2 ANQGSEA. In DNA form, the CDR3 reads TGCAGCATAAATACCGGGACATCCTACGAGCAGTACTTC. This codes for CSINTGTSYEQYF.